Listed here is a single T cell receptor (beta chain). The antigen remains unidentified. There are 14 residues in the CDR3. These data are taken from a study of cytomegalovirus exposure and HLA in healthy donors. Both 60 Vbeta primers and 13 Jbeta primers went into the PCR. The table came from immunoSEQ multiplex PCR; TCRdb's copy has only in-frame clones and leaves some out. The data contain almost 95,000 clones, nearly 70% of them seen just once; the ten biggest clones take up approximately 2.7%. Findings of the study overall: Researchers catalogued approximately 170 TCR beta chains as cytomegalovirus-associated. Equally common other TCR beta chains were less clonally expanded than HLA-associated ones, a later analysis found. Accurate HLA-A and HLA-B prediction from TCR beta sequences was reported for most subjects.

The TCR was taken from a man in his fifties in good health and CMV-seronegative. The specimen sequenced was PBMCs. The chain uses TRBV21-1 and TRBJ2-1; the table's TRBD1 call for D was not verified on the DNA. TRBV21-1 has pseudogene status. Here the CDR3 reads CASNLGQGTNEQFF. CDR3 in DNA: TGTGCCAGCAACCTGGGACAGGGAACGAATGAGCAGTTCTTC.